The present entry profiles one TCR beta chain with its context. This sample stems from a study of early T cells in non-severe SARS-CoV-2 infection. About the research overall: Sequencing used unsorted whole-blood bulk RNA, so chains lack pairing.

Individual cDNA molecules received unique molecular identifiers during library preparation. One entry per CDR3 protein, called by TCRdb with MiXCR from the 5' RACE reads. The sample consists of 66,000 or so distinct CDR3 sequences, about 13% of them appearing once. CDR1 and CDR2 from the germline V gene are SGHRS and YFSETQ. With 2 bases clipped from V and 7 bases from J, the junction kept 4 bases outside the gene matches. CDR3 length equals 13 residues. This clonotype was obtained from an adult who was a healthcare worker with PCR-confirmed SARS-CoV-2 infection or an uninfected control (not recorded which). The material sequenced was whole blood. This chain links TRBV5-1 with TRBJ1-2; 8 bases align to TRBD1. The CDR3, as DNA: TGCGCCAGCAGCTTAGGGACAGGTGTTGGCTACACCTTC. Protein sequence: CASSLGTGVGYTF.